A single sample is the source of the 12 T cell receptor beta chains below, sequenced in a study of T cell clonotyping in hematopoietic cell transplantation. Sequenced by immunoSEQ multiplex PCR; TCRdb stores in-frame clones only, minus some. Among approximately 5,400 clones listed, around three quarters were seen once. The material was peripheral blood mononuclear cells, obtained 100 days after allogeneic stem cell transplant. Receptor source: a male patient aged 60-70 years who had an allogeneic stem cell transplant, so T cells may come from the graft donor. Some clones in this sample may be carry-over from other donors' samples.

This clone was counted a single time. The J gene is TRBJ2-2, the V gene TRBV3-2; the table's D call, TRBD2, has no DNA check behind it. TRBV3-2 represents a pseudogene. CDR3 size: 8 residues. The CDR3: CARGELFF. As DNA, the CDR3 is TGTGCCCGCGGGGAGCTGTTTTTT.

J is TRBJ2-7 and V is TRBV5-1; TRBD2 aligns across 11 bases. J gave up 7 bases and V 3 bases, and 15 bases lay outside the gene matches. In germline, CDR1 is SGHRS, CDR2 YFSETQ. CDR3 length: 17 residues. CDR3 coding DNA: TGCGCCAGCAGCTCCACCCTGGTAGCGGGAGGGCCTCTTGAGCAGTACTTC. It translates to CASSSTLVAGGPLEQYF.

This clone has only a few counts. The CDR3 region is CASSIVKRPFGELFF. CDR3 DNA sequence: TGTGCCAGTAGTATAGTGAAGCGGCCGTTTGGGGAGCTGTTTTTT. The chain links TRBV19 to TRBJ2-2; D possibly corresponds to TRBD2 (5 bases). The V end lost 1 base, the J end lost 8 bases, and 14 bases lay between the germline ends. Germline V CDR1 and CDR2: LNHDA, SQIVND (reference sequence). This CDR3 is built from 15 residues. The full variable domain, rest sourced from reference TRBV19 and TRBJ2-2, is DGGITQSPKYLFRKEGQNVTLSCEQNLNHDAMYWYRQDPGQGLRLIYYSQIVNDFQKGDIAEGYSVSREKKESFPLTVTSAQKNPTAFYLCASSIVKRPFGELFFGEGSRLTVL.

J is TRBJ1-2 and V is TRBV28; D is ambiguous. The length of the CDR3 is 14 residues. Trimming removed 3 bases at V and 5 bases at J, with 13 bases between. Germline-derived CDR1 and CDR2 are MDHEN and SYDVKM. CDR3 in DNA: TGTGCCAGCAGTTTTTCGGGCGCTGCTTATGGCTACACCTTC. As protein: CASSFSGAAYGYTF.

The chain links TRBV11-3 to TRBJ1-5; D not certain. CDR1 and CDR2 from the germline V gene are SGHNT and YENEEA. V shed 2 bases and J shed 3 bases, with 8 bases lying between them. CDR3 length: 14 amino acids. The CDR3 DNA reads TGTGCCAGCAGCTTATACGGAGACAATCAGCCCCAGCATTTT. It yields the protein CASSLYGDNQPQHF.

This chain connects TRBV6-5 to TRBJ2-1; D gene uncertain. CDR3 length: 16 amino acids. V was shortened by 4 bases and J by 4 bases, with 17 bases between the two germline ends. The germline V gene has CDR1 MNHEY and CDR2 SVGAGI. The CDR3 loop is CASSFWRPEKYNEQFF. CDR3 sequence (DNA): TGTGCCAGCAGTTTTTGGCGGCCTGAGAAATACAATGAGCAGTTCTTC.

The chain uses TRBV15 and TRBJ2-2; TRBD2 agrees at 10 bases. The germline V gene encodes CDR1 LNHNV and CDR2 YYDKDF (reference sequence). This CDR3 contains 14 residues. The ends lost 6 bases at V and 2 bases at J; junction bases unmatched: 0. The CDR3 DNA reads TGTGCCACCAGACTAGCGGGAAACACCGGGGAGCTGTTTTTT. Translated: CATRLAGNTGELFF.

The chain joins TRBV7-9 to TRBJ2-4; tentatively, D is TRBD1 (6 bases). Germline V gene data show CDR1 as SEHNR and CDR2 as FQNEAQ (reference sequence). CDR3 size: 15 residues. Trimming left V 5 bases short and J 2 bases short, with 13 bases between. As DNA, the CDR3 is TGTGCCAGCAGCCTCTCCCGGGACACCAAAAACATTCAGTACTTC. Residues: CASSLSRDTKNIQYF.

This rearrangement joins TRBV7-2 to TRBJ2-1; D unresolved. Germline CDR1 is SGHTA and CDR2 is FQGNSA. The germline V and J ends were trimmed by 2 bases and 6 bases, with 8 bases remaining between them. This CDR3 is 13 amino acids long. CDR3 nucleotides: TGTGCCAGCAGCTTAATGGGTGGCAATGAGCAGTTCTTC. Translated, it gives CASSLMGGNEQFF.

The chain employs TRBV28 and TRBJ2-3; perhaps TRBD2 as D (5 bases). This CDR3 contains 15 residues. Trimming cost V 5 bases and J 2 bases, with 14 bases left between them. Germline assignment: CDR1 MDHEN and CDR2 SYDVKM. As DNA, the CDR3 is TGTGCCAGCAGTCTACCTAGCCGACTCACAGATACGCAGTATTTT. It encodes CASSLPSRLTDTQYF.

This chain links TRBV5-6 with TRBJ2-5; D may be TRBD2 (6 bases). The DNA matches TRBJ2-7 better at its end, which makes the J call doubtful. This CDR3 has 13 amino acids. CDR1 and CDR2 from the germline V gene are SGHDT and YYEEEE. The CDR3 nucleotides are TGTGCCAGCAGCTTGGGTGGAGGGTACGAGCAGTACTTC. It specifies CASSLGGGYEQYF.

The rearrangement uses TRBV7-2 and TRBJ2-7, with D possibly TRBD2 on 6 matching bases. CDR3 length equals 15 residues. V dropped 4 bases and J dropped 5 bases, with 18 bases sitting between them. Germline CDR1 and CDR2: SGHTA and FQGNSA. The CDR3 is CASSSMGWTIDEQYF. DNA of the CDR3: TGTGCCAGCAGCTCCATGGGATGGACTATCGACGAGCAGTACTTC.